Listed here is a single T cell receptor (beta chain). Its antigen is unidentified. These data are taken from a study of cytomegalovirus exposure and HLA in healthy donors. Findings and limits, study-wide: The classifier reportedly diagnosed cytomegalovirus status with high specificity and sensitivity. Subsequent analysis revealed that first-cohort TCR clusters tended to co-occur in the 120 or so validation repertoires. In vitro, a few CMV-associated chains proved specific for CMV antigens.

Assay used: immunoSEQ multiplex PCR; TCRdb lists only in-frame clones, some missing. This sample has 100,000 to 150,000 clones, with 89% found just once. The ends lost 0 bases at V and 1 base at J; junction bases unmatched: 2. This CDR3 has 15 amino acids. Germline assignment: CDR1 MNHNY and CDR2 SVGAGI (reference sequence). The rearrangement uses TRBV6-6 and TRBJ2-5; 7 positions match TRBD1. Source material: PBMCs. The clonotype originates from a woman aged 18-29 years in good health and CMV-seronegative. The CDR3, as DNA: TGTGCCAGCAGTTACTCCGGGACAGCCCAAGAGACCCAGTACTTC. Translating gives CASSYSGTAQETQYF.